The TCR beta chain under discussion was sequenced for a study of STAT3 mutations in large granular lymphocyte leukemia. Some clones are missing from TCRdb's copy, which holds only in-frame ones; the method was immunoSEQ multiplex PCR. The sample lists approximately 43,000 clones, roughly three quarters occurring once. The study, taken as a whole, reports: At least one immunodominant TCR beta clonotype appeared in every T-cell large granular lymphocyte leukemia patient.

The CDR3 covers 15 residues. The germline V gene encodes CDR1 SGDLS and CDR2 YYNGEE. The V and J ends lost 4 bases and 2 bases respectively, with 15 bases between them. Comment on this clone: Its matching antigen is unknown.

The J gene is TRBJ1-2, the V gene TRBV9, with D tentatively TRBD1 (6 bases). The clonotype was recovered from a human donor with T large granular lymphocyte leukemia. Some clones in this sample may be carry-over from other donors' samples. The specimen was PBMCs. CDR3 sequence (DNA): TGTGCCAGCAGCACCCCAGGGGCAGGGAACTATGGCTACACCTTC. Its translation is CASSTPGAGNYGYTF.